The 24 T cell receptor beta chains listed next were all sequenced from one sample in a study of blood T cells in healthy people across ages (dated by TCRdb to about 2015). Preparation of the library involved 5' RACE. Sequencing relied on an Illumina HiSeq 2500. A second PCR of roughly 7 to 11 cycles was performed with a sample-barcoded 5' primer and a J-beta primer mix. The raw public reads went through TCRdb reprocessing: fastp at Q25, MiXCR clone calling, in-frame beta chains kept. Merged by CDR3 protein, the rows form single entries marked with the most common genes and DNA. Counted in this sample were approximately 700,000 distinct CDR3 sequences; 32% of them appeared once. Together, the top ten hold less than 20% of the sample. The sample was blood. The receptors derive from an elderly woman in good health. Donor details come from another sample of the same person, matched by shared clones.

Concerning this clonotype: This may arise from a read error, as a much more abundant clone is one base away. J is TRBJ2-4 and V is TRBV7-8; D is perhaps TRBD1 or TRBD2 (5 bases each). The CDR3 runs to 17 residues. V was cut by 4 bases and J by 0 bases, with 16 bases left in between. Germline CDR1 SGHVS, CDR2 FQNEAQ. The CDR3 sequence is CASSSPGRELAKNIQYF. The CDR3 nucleotides read TGTGCCAGCAGCTCTCCGGGACGAGAACTAGCCAAAAACATTCAGTACTTC.

As DNA, the CDR3 is TGTGCCAGCAGTTTAGCTACTCAGGGTAGTCAGCCCCAGCATTTT. Translation gives CASSLATQGSQPQHF. The chain is built from TRBV12-3 or TRBV12-4 and TRBJ1-5, with D tentatively TRBD1 (5 bases). Trimming left V 0 bases short and J 6 bases short, with 12 bases between. The CDR3 loop spans 15 amino acids.

This clonotype appeared many times. The chain recombines TRBV6-2 or TRBV6-3 with TRBJ2-2; D is unclear. The germline gives CDR1 MNHEY, CDR2 SVGEGT. The CDR3 length is 13 residues. The V gene lost 2 bases and the J gene lost 4 bases, with 5 bases spanning the gap. Here the CDR3 reads CASSYMGTGELFF. In nucleotides, the CDR3 is TGTGCCAGCAGTTACATGGGCACCGGGGAGCTGTTTTTT.

Details on this clonotype: A read error is possible here, since a much larger clone lies one base away. The chain is built from TRBV25-1 and TRBJ1-1, with TRBD1 as a possible D gene (5 bases). CDR1 MGHDK and CDR2 SYGVNS come from the germline V gene. The CDR3 totals 11 residues. The CDR3 DNA reads TGTGCCAGCGTAATGGGGACTGAAGCTTGCTTT. Translated, it gives CASVMGTEACF.

This clonotype came up a few times. The V gene is TRBV7-2, the J gene TRBJ1-2, with D unclear. Trimming left V 4 bases short and J 8 bases short, with 14 bases between. CDR3 length: 13 amino acids. CDR1 is SGHTA and CDR2 is FQGNSA in the germline V gene. CDR3 protein: CASSSSGPYGYTF. The CDR3 coding sequence is TGTGCCAGCAGCTCAAGCGGGCCGTACGGCTACACCTTC.

The rearrangement uses TRBV18 and TRBJ1-4, with 7 positions matching TRBD1. The CDR3 length is 15 residues. Trimming removed 5 bases from V and 7 bases from J; junction bases left unmatched: 10. In germline, CDR1 is KGHSH, CDR2 LQKENI. The CDR3 loop reads CASSIQGMNGEKLFF. For the CDR3, the DNA is TGTGCCAGCTCAATACAGGGGATGAACGGTGAAAAACTGTTTTTT.

Remarks on this clonotype: The conserved closing phenylalanine or tryptophan is absent in this CDR3, likely reflecting a read error. The chain is built from TRBV5-5 and TRBJ2-1, with 9 nucleotides matching TRBD1. The J call is doubtful: the DNA matches TRBJ2-7 better. This CDR3 spans 15 amino acids. Germline CDR1 and CDR2: SGHKS and YYEKEE (reference sequence). In nucleotides, the CDR3 is TGTGCCAGCAGCATCACAGGGGGCTCCTACAATGAGCAGTACTGC. Amino acid sequence: CASSITGGSYNEQYC.

As to this clonotype: A read error may explain this, as a much larger clone is one base away. The chain recombines TRBV7-2 with TRBJ1-2; D is perhaps TRBD1 (6 bases). Germline V gene data show CDR1 as SGHTA and CDR2 as FQGNSA. The CDR3 has 15 residues. The chain's CDR3 is CAGSLSQGPNYGYTF. The CDR3 nucleotides read TGTGCCGGCAGCTTAAGCCAGGGGCCTAACTATGGCTACACCTTC. Combining the CDR3 with reference TRBV7-2 and TRBJ1-2 gives the whole variable domain GAGVSQSPSNKVTEKGKDVELRCDPISGHTALYWYRQSLGQGLEFLIYFQGNSAPDKSGLPSDRFSAERTGGSVSTLTIQRTQQEDSAVYLCAGSLSQGPNYGYTFGSGTRLTVV.

The chain joins TRBV20-1 to TRBJ2-1, with TRBD2 matching 7 bases. The germline V gene encodes CDR1 DFQATT and CDR2 SNEGSKA (reference sequence). This CDR3 spans 14 amino acids. The V gene end was trimmed by 0 bases and the J gene end by 8 bases; junction bases not matched to a gene: 7. The CDR3 region is CSARDDGRQDEQFF. As DNA, the CDR3 is TGCAGTGCTAGAGATGACGGGAGGCAGGATGAGCAGTTCTTC.

The chain has TRBV7-2 and TRBJ2-1; D is unclear. Trimming left V 0 bases short and J 15 bases short, with 12 bases between. The length of the CDR3 is 12 residues. Germline V lookup: CDR1 SGHTA, CDR2 FQGNSA. The CDR3 nucleotides read TGTGCCAGCAGCTTAGCTAGGTCAGATTTGTTCTTC. Translated, it gives CASSLARSDLFF.

The chain couples TRBV6-6 to TRBJ2-5; unclear D gene. The germline V and J ends were trimmed by 5 bases and 3 bases, with 16 bases remaining between them. Per the germline V gene, CDR1 is MNHNY and CDR2 is SVGAGI (reference sequence). This CDR3 region has 15 residues. The CDR3 sequence is CASSPHGAPEETQYF. The CDR3 DNA reads as TGTGCCAGCAGTCCTCACGGTGCACCCGAAGAGACCCAGTACTTC.

This clonotype was counted at least ten times. The genes are TRBV2 and TRBJ1-2; tentatively, D is TRBD1 (6 bases). Trimming removed 6 bases from V and 4 bases from J, with 15 bases in between. The CDR3 has 14 amino acids. Per germline, CDR1 SNHLY and CDR2 FYNNEI. The CDR3 sequence is CASRRGGPIYGYTF. CDR3 in DNA: TGTGCCAGCAGGAGAGGGGGTCCCATCTATGGCTACACCTTC.

The sample holds many counts of this clonotype. The rearrangement joins TRBV7-2 to TRBJ1-4; D gene uncertain. CDR1 is SGHTA and CDR2 is FQGNSA in the germline V gene. V was clipped by 1 base and J by 4 bases, with 10 bases between them. This CDR3 region has 15 residues. CDR3 sequence reads: CASSLGKGVNEKLFF. For the CDR3, the DNA is TGTGCCAGCAGCTTAGGGAAAGGAGTTAATGAAAAACTGTTTTTT.

This clonotype has a count of ten or more. This chain links TRBV20-1 with TRBJ1-5, with TRBD1 identical over 8 bases. This CDR3 contains 13 residues. Germline CDR1 DFQATT, CDR2 SNEGSKA (reference sequence). V was pared by 5 bases and J by 4 bases, with 4 bases of the junction left unmatched. The CDR3 sequence is CSAVDRENQPQHF. The CDR3 DNA sequence: TGCAGTGCTGTGGACAGGGAAAATCAGCCCCAGCATTTT.

V gene TRBV5-8 combines with J gene TRBJ2-5, with 11 bases lining up with TRBD2. The CDR3 contains 18 residues. Trimming cost V 0 bases and J 0 bases; bases outside gene matches: 7. Germline V gives CDR1 SGHTS, CDR2 YDEGEE. The CDR3 DNA reads TGTGCCAGCAGCTTGGGGCTAGCGGGGGGCGCACACCAAGAGACCCAGTACTTC. It codes for CASSLGLAGGAHQETQYF.

The chain combines TRBV3-1 with TRBJ1-6, with D perhaps matching TRBD1 (6 bases). The CDR3 extends over 15 amino acids. V lost 1 base and J lost 9, with 13 bases in between. CDR1 is LGHDT, CDR2 YNNKEL, per germline (reference sequence). The CDR3 is CASSQAGGDSSPLHF. For the CDR3, the DNA is TGTGCCAGCAGCCAAGCCGGGGGCGATAGTTCACCCCTCCACTTT.

The CDR3 sequence: CASSLTDGQPQHF. Written as DNA, the CDR3 is TGTGCCAGCAGCCTAACCGACGGACAGCCCCAGCATTTT. This chain joins TRBV3-1 and TRBJ1-5; D unresolved. Trimming removed 4 bases from V and 7 bases from J, with 11 bases in between. CDR3 length: 13 amino acids. Looked up from germline, CDR1 is LGHDT and CDR2 is YNNKEL (reference sequence). Combining the CDR3 with reference TRBV3-1 and TRBJ1-5 gives the whole variable domain DTAVSQTPKYLVTQMGNDKSIKCEQNLGHDTMYWYKQDSKKFLKIMFSYNNKELIINETVPNRFSPKSPDKAHLNLHINSLELGDSAVYFCASSLTDGQPQHFGDGTRLSIL.

This clonotype was found many times. The rearrangement links TRBV7-7 to TRBJ2-5; 9 bases are a match to TRBD2. V shed 0 bases, J shed 4 bases, and the junction held 9 bases outside the gene matches. The CDR3 runs 17 residues. The germline V gene encodes CDR1 SSHAT and CDR2 FNYEAQ (reference sequence). CDR3 nucleotides: TGTGCCAGCAGCTTAGCTATGGGACTAGCACGGGGAGAGACCCAGTACTTC. This sequence encodes CASSLAMGLARGETQYF.

This clonotype was picked up many times. The rearrangement uses TRBV12-3 or TRBV12-4 and TRBJ2-1; 9 bases fit TRBD1. This CDR3 has 15 amino acids. With 6 bases clipped from V and 1 base from J, the junction kept 4 bases outside the gene matches. This CDR3 is CASRGQGPSYNEQFF. The CDR3 DNA reads TGTGCCAGCAGGGGACAGGGCCCTTCCTACAATGAGCAGTTCTTC.

This clonotype has just a few counts. CDR3 protein: CAISLEPNEKLFF. The CDR3 DNA follows: TGCGCCATCAGTTTGGAGCCTAATGAAAAACTGTTTTTT. J is TRBJ1-4 and V is TRBV5-1; no definite D call. Trimming stripped 9 bases from V and 3 bases from J, with 12 bases between. The germline gives CDR1 SGHRS, CDR2 YFSETQ. The CDR3 is made up of 13 amino acids. The variable domain in full, with the rest retrieved from reference TRBV5-1 and TRBJ1-4, is KAGVTQTPRYLIKTRGQQVTLSCSPISGHRSVSWYQQTPGQGLQFLFEYFSETQRNKGNFPGRFSGRQFSNSRSEMNVSTLELGDSALYLCAISLEPNEKLFFGSGTQLSVL.

This clonotype occurred many times. V gene TRBV28 combines with J gene TRBJ2-3; D not resolved. CDR3 length equals 15 residues. Trimming left V 4 bases short and J 1 base short, with 12 bases between. The germline gives CDR1 MDHEN, CDR2 SYDVKM. CDR3 bases: TGTGCCAGCAGTTCCCAGTCCTTGGGCACAGATACGCAGTATTTT. It encodes CASSSQSLGTDTQYF.

Concerning this clonotype: A read error may be the cause here, since a much bigger clone is one base away. The rearrangement links TRBV2 to TRBJ2-1; 9 positions agree with TRBD1. This CDR3 is 16 amino acids long. Germline V lookup: CDR1 SNHLY, CDR2 FYNNEI. The CDR3 loop is CAGRDPGTGMYNEQFF. CDR3 sequence (DNA): TGTGCCGGCAGGGATCCCGGGACAGGGATGTACAATGAGCAGTTCTTC.

Only a few counts were recorded for this clonotype. Compared with germline, one end of the junction differs, possibly owing to a read error. The rearrangement uses TRBV27 and TRBJ1-6; 8 nucleotides agree with TRBD1. This CDR3 has 14 amino acids. Germline CDR1 and CDR2: MNHEY and SMNVEV (reference sequence). CDR3 DNA sequence: TGTGCCAGCAGTCCGGGACAGGTCGCTTCACCCCCCCACTTT. The encoded protein is CASSPGQVASPPHF.

Many counts were recorded for this clonotype. The chain links TRBV5-1 to TRBJ2-1, with D possibly being TRBD1 or TRBD2 (5 bases each). The ends were cut back, 0 bases at V and 8 bases at J, with 18 bases in the middle. The CDR3 loop spans 16 amino acids. The germline gives CDR1 SGHRS, CDR2 YFSETQ. CDR3 sequence reads: CASSLVGRDGVYEQFF. The CDR3 DNA is TGCGCCAGCAGCTTGGTAGGTCGGGACGGCGTCTATGAGCAGTTCTTC.